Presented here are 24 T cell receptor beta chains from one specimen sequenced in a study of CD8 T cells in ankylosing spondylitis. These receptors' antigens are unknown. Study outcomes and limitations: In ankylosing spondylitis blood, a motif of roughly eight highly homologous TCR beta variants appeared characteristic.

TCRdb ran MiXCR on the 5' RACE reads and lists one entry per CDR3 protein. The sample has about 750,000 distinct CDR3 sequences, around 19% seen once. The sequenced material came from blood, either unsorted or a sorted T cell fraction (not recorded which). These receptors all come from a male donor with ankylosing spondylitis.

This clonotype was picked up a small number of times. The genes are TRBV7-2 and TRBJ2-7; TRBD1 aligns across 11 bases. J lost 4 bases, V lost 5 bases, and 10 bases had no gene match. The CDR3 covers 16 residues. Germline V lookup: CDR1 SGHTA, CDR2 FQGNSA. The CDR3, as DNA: TGTGCCAGCAGCCGCAGGACAGGGGGCATCGGATACGAGCAGTACTTC. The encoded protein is CASSRRTGGIGYEQYF.

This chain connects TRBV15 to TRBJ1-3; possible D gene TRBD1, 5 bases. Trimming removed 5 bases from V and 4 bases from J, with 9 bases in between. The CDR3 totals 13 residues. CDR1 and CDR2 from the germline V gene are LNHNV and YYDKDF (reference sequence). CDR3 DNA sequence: TGTGCCACCAGCGGGGGTTCAGGAAACACCATATATTTT. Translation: CATSGGSGNTIYF.

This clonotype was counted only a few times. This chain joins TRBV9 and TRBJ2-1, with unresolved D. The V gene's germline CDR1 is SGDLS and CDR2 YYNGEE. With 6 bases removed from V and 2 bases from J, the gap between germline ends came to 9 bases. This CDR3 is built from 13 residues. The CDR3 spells CASNGPTYNEQFF. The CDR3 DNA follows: TGTGCCAGCAACGGGCCTACCTACAATGAGCAGTTCTTC.

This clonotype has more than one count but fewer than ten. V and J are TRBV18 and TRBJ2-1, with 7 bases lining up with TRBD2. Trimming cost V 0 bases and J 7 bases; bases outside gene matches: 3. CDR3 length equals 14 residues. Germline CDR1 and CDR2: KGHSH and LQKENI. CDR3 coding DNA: TGTGCCAGCTCACCACCCACGGGGGGTAATGAGCAGTTCTTC. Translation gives CASSPPTGGNEQFF.

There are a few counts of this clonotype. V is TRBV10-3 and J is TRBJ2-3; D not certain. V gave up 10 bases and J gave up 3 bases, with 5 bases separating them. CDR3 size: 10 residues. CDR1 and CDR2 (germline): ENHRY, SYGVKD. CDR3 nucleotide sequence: TGTGCCAACACAACAGATACGCAGTATTTT. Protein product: CANTTDTQYF.

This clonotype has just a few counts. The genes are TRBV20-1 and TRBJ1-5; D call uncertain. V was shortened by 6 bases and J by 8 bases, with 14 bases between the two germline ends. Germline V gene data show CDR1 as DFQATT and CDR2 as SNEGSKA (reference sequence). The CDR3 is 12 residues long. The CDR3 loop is CSAQTGREPQHF. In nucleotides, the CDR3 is TGCAGTGCACAGACGGGGAGGGAGCCCCAGCATTTT.

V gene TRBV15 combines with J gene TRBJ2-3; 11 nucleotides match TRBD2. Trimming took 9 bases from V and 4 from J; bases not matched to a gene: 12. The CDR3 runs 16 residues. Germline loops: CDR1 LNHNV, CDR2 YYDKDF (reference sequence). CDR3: CATAVSGRGGADTQYF. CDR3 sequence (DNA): TGTGCCACAGCCGTTAGCGGGAGGGGAGGGGCAGATACGCAGTATTTT.

CDR3 DNA sequence: TGTGCCAGCAGGTCAGGGGGAAACACCATATATTTT. This codes for CASRSGGNTIYF. This chain uses TRBV12-3 or TRBV12-4 with TRBJ1-3; D possibly corresponds to TRBD1 (5 bases). Between the trimmed V and J ends, which lost 6 bases and 4 bases, there was a span of 7 bases. The CDR3 is made up of 12 amino acids.

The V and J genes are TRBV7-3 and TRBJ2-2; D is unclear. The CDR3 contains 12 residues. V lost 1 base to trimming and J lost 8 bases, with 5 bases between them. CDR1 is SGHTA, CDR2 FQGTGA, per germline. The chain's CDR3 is CASSLILGELFF. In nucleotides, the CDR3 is TGTGCCAGCAGCTTAATACTGGGGGAGCTGTTTTTT.

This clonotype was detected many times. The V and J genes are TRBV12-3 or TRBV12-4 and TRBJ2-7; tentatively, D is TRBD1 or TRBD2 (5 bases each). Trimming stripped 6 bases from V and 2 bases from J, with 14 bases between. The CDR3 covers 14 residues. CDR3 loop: CASRPRDGPYEQYF. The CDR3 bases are TGTGCCAGCAGGCCCCGGGACGGACCCTACGAGCAGTACTTC.

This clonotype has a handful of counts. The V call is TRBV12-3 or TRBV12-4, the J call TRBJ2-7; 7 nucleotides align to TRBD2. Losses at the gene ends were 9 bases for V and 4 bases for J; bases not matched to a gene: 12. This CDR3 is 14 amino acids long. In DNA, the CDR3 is TGTGCCAGTTCCCCTTCGAGCGGGGAATACGAGCAGTACTTC. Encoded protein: CASSPSSGEYEQYF.

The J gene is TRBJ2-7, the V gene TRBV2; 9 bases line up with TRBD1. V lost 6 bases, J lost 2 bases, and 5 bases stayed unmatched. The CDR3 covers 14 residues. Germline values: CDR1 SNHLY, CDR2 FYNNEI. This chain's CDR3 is CASRRDRDTYEQYF. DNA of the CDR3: TGTGCCAGCAGGAGGGACAGGGACACCTACGAGCAGTACTTC.

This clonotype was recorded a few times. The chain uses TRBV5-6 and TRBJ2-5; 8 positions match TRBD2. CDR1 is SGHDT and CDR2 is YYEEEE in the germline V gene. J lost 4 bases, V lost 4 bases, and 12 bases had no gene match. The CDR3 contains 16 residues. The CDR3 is CASSPSGAGGGETQYF. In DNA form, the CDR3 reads TGTGCCAGCAGCCCATCAGGTGCGGGAGGTGGAGAGACCCAGTACTTC.

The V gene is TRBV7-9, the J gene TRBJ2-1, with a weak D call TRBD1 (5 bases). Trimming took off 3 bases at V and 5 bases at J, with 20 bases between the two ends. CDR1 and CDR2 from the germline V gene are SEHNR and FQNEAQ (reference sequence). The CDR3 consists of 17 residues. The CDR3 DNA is TGTGCCAGCAGCTTTCTCGCGACAGTCTTACGGGACAATGAGCAGTTCTTC. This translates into CASSFLATVLRDNEQFF.

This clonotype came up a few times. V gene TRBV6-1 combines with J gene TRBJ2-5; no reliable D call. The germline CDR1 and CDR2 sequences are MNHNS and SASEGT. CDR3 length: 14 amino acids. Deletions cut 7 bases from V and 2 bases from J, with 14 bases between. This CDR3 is CASNGIVLQETQYF. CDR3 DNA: TGTGCCAGCAATGGAATAGTATTACAAGAGACCCAGTACTTC.

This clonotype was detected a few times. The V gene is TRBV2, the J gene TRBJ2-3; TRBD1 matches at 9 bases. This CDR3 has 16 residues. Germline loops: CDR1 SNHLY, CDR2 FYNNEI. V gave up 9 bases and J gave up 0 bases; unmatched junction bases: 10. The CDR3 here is CARSRQGGRSTDTQYF. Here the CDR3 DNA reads TGTGCCAGGAGTCGACAGGGGGGCCGTAGCACAGATACGCAGTATTTT.

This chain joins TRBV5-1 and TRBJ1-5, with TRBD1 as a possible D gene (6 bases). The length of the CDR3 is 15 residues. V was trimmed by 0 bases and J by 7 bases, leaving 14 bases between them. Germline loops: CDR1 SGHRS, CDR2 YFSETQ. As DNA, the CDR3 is TGCGCCAGCAGCTTGGACGGACCTGGGGGCCAGCCCCAGCATTTT. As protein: CASSLDGPGGQPQHF.

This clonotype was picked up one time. The chain's CDR3 is CASSFGRDVNTEAFF. CDR3 coding DNA: TGTGCCAGCAGCTTTGGTCGTGACGTGAACACTGAAGCTTTCTTT. The chain carries TRBV11-2 and TRBJ1-1; no firm D call. V gave up 3 bases and J gave up 0 bases, with 11 bases separating them. The CDR3 is 15 amino acids. Germline V gives CDR1 SGHAT, CDR2 FQNNGV.

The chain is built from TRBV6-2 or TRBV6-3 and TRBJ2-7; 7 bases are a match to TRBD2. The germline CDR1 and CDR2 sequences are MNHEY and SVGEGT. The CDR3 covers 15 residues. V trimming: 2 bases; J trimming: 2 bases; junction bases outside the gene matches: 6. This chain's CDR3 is CASSYGLAEAYEQYF. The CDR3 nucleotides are TGTGCCAGCAGTTACGGCCTAGCGGAGGCCTACGAGCAGTACTTC.

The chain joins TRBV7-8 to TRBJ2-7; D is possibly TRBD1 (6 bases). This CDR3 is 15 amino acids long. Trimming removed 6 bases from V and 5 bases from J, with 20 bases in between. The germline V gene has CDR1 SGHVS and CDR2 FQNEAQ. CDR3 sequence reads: CASRPDRTTPDEQYF. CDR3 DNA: TGTGCCAGCAGACCCGACAGGACGACTCCTGACGAGCAGTACTTC.

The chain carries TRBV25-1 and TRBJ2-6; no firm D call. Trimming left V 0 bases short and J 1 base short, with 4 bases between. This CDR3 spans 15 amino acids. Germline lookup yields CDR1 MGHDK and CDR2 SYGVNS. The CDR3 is CASSEYGSGANVLTF. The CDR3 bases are TGTGCCAGCAGTGAATATGGGTCTGGGGCCAACGTCCTGACTTTC.

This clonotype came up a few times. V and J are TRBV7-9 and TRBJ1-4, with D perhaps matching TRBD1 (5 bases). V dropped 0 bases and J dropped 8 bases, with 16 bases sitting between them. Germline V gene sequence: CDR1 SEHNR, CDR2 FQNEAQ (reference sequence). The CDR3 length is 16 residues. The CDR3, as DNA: TGTGCCAGCAGCTTAGCTTTGGCAGGGCTAGGAGAAAAACTGTTTTTT. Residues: CASSLALAGLGEKLFF.

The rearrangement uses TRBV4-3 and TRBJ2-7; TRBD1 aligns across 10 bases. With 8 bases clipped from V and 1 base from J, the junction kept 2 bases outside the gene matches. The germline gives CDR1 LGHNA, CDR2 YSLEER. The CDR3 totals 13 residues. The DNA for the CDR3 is TGCGCCAGCCGGGACAGGGGTTCCTACGAGCAGTACTTC. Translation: CASRDRGSYEQYF.

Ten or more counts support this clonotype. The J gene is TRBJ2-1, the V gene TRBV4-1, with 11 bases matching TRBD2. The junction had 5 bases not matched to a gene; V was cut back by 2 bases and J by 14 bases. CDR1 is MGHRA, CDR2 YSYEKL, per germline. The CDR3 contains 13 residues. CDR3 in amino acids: CASSQIAGGREFF. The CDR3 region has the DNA TGCGCCAGCAGCCAAATAGCGGGAGGGAGGGAGTTCTTC.